Presented here are 4 T cell receptor beta chains from one specimen sequenced in a study of post-analysis software for immune sequencing data. These receptors' targets are unknown. Study-wide results and caveats: Roughly 5 TRBV segments, TRBV5-6, TRBV5-1 and TRBV20-1 among them, were found more frequent in patients than controls.

TCR beta cDNA libraries included unique molecular identifiers. A single record per CDR3 protein comes from TCRdb applying MiXCR to the PCR reads. The table lists fewer than 850,000 distinct CDR3 sequences, less than 35% of them singletons. The sample comprised blood. Source of these receptors: a girl aged 10-17 years with multiple sclerosis.

This clonotype appeared a few times. Written as DNA, the CDR3 is TGTGCCAGCACCTTACAGGGGTTGAGGACTGAAGCTTTCTTT. Translation: CASTLQGLRTEAFF. J is TRBJ1-1 and V is TRBV12-3 or TRBV12-4; 7 bases are shared with TRBD1. The junction had 10 bases not matched to a gene; V was cut back by 7 bases and J by 5 bases. The CDR3 is made up of 14 amino acids.

Written as DNA, the CDR3 is TGTGCCAGCAGCTTAGCTGGACAGGGGCCCGCCGTGGGTGAAAAACTGTTTTTT. Its translation: CASSLAGQGPAVGEKLFF. The rearrangement links TRBV7-6 to TRBJ1-4; 9 bases are a match to TRBD1. Germline V CDR1 and CDR2: SGHVS, FNYEAQ. The junction had 12 bases not matched to a gene; V was cut back by 0 bases and J by 7 bases. The CDR3 has 18 amino acids.

The chain recombines TRBV20-1 with TRBJ1-5; D is possibly TRBD1 (6 bases). Germline V gene sequence: CDR1 DFQATT, CDR2 SNEGSKA (reference sequence). Trimming took 6 bases from V and 7 from J, leaving 16 bases between them. The length of the CDR3 is 13 residues. The CDR3 DNA is TGCAGTGCCTATACGGAGGGGGGACAGCCCCAGCATTTT. This translates into CSAYTEGGQPQHF.

This clonotype was seen many times. Here the CDR3 reads CASSEAGSYGYTF. CDR3 DNA: TGTGCCAGCAGTGAAGCCGGAAGCTATGGCTACACCTTC. The V call is TRBV6-1, the J call TRBJ1-2; D is unresolved. The CDR3 loop spans 13 amino acids. Germline V lookup: CDR1 MNHNS, CDR2 SASEGT. Trimming removed 0 bases at V and 4 bases at J, with 6 bases between.